This TCR beta chain was retrieved from a study of shared clonotypes between healthy human individuals. The CDR3 has 15 residues. Germline V gives CDR1 KGHSH, CDR2 LQKENI. J gave up 5 bases and V 4 bases, and 5 bases lay outside the gene matches. Sequenced by immunoSEQ multiplex PCR; TCRdb stores in-frame clones only, minus some. The repertoire includes about 2.4 million clones, approximately 93% of them detected once, and approximately 0.37% sits in the top ten. Sequences were obtained from naive CD4+ T cells from PBMCs. The subset is: CD45RA+ positively selected. The rearrangement uses TRBV18 and TRBJ2-1; 10 nucleotides align to TRBD1. This clonotype was obtained from a man between 18 and 29 years old in good health. Some clones in this sample may be carry-over from other donors' samples. The CDR3 DNA sequence: TGTGCCAGCTCACTGACAGGGGGCAACGACAATGAGCAGTTCTTC. As protein: CASSLTGGNDNEQFF.